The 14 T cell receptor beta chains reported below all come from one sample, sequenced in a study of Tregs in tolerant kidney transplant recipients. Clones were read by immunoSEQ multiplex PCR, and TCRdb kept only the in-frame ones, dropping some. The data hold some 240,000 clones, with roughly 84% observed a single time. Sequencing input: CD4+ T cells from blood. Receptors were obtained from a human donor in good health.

DNA of the CDR3: TGTGCCAGTAGTACCGGGACTAGCGGGAGGGCCTACGAGCAGTACTTC. Its protein is CASSTGTSGRAYEQYF. V gene TRBV19 combines with J gene TRBJ2-7; 16 bases are a match to TRBD2. V lost 4 bases and J lost 2; bases outside the gene matches: 2. This CDR3 is built from 16 residues. Germline-derived CDR1 and CDR2 are LNHDA and SQIVND (reference sequence).

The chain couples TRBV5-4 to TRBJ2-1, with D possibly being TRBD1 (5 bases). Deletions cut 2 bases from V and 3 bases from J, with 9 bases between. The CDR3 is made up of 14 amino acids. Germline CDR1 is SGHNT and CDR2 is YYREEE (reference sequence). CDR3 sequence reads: CASSFHQGYNEQFF. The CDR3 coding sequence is TGTGCCAGCAGCTTTCACCAGGGCTACAATGAGCAGTTCTTC.

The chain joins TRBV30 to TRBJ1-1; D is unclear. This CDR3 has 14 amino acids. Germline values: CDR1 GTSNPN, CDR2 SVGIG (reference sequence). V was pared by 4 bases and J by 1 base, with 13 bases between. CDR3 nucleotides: TGTGCCTGGACGCACAGCCTAGGGAACACTGAAGCTTTCTTT. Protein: CAWTHSLGNTEAFF.

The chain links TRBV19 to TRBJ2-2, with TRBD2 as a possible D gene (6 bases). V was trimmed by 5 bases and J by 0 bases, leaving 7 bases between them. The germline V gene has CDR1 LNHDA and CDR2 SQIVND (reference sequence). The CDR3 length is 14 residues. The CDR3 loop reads CASSVAANTGELFF. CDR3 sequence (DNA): TGTGCCAGTAGTGTAGCGGCGAACACCGGGGAGCTGTTTTTT.

The CDR3 region has the DNA TGTGCCAGCAGTGGGTGGACAGACTACGAGCAGTACTTC. Its protein product is CASSGWTDYEQYF. The chain recombines TRBV6-1 with TRBJ2-7; possible D gene TRBD1, 6 bases. CDR1 and CDR2 from the germline V gene are MNHNS and SASEGT. The V end was cut by 4 bases, the J end by 3 bases, with 10 bases between. CDR3 size: 13 residues.

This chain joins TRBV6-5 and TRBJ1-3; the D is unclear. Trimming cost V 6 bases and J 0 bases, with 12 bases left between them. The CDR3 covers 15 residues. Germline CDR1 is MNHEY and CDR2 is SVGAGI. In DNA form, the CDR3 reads TGTGCCAGCAGACGAGTTCTAAGCTCTGGAAACACCATATATTTT. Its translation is CASRRVLSSGNTIYF.

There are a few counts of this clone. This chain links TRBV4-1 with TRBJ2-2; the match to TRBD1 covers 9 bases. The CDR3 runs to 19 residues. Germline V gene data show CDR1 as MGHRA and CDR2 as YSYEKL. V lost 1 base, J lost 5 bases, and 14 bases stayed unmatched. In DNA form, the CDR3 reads TGCGCCAGCAGCCAAGGAGGGTCATCCCGGGACAGGGATACCGGGGAGCTGTTTTTT. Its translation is CASSQGGSSRDRDTGELFF.

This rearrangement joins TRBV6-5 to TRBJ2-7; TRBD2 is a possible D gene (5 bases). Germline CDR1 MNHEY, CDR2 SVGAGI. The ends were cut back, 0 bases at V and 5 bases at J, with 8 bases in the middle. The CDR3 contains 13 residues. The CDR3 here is CASSYSEVHEQYF. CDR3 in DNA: TGTGCCAGCAGTTACTCGGAGGTCCACGAGCAGTACTTC.

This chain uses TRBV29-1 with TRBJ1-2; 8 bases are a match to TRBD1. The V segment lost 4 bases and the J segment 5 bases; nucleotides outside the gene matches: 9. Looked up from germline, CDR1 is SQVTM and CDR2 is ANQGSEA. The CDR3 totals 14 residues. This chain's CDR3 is CSVARQGALYGYTF. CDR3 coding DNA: TGCAGCGTTGCTCGGCAGGGGGCCTTATATGGCTACACCTTC.

CDR3 nucleotide sequence: TGCGCCAGCAGCTTGGGGTCGGCAAATGGGGAGACCCAGTACTTC. Translating it yields CASSLGSANGETQYF. The chain links TRBV5-1 to TRBJ2-5; D is uncertain. V was pared by 0 bases and J by 5 bases, with 14 bases between. The CDR3 sequence is 15 residues long. Germline CDR1 SGHRS, CDR2 YFSETQ. The full variable domain, in which reference TRBV5-1 and TRBJ2-5 provide the parts outside the CDR3, is KAGVTQTPRYLIKTRGQQVTLSCSPISGHRSVSWYQQTPGQGLQFLFEYFSETQRNKGNFPGRFSGRQFSNSRSEMNVSTLELGDSALYLCASSLGSANGETQYFGPGTRLLVL.

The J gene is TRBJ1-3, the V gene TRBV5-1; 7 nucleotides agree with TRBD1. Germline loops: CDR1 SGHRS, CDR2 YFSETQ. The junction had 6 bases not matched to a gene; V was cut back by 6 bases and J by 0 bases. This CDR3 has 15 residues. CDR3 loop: CASTDRPNSGNTIYF. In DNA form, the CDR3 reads TGCGCCAGCACGGACAGGCCCAACTCTGGAAACACCATATATTTT. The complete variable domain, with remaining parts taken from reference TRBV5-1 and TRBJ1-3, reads KAGVTQTPRYLIKTRGQQVTLSCSPISGHRSVSWYQQTPGQGLQFLFEYFSETQRNKGNFPGRFSGRQFSNSRSEMNVSTLELGDSALYLCASTDRPNSGNTIYFGEGSWLTVV.

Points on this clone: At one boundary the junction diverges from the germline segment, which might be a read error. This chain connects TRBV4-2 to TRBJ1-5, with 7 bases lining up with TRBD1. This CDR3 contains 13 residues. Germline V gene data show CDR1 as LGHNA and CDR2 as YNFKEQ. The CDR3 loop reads CAGSPRGNQPQHF. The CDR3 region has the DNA TGTGCCGGCAGCCCCAGGGGGAATCAGCCCCAGCATTTT.

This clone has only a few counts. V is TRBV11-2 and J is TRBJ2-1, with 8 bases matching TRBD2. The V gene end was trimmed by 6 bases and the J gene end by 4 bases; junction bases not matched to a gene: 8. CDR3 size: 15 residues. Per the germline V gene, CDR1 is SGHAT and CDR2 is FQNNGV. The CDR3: CASRAIAGKYNEQFF. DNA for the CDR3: TGTGCCAGCAGGGCCATAGCGGGGAAGTACAATGAGCAGTTCTTC.

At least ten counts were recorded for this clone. The CDR3: CASSATGNEQYF. The CDR3 region has the DNA TGTGCCAGCAGTGCGACAGGGAACGAGCAGTACTTC. The chain joins TRBV2 to TRBJ2-7; 7 bases are a match to TRBD1. With V trimmed by 4 bases and J by 5 bases, 2 bases remained unmatched. CDR1 SNHLY and CDR2 FYNNEI come from the germline V gene. The CDR3 has 12 residues.